This entry is about one TCR beta chain. This clone was detected only a few times. No antigen is known for it. Base quality data are lacking; no much larger clone is found one base away. The sample belongs to a study of beta chain features in type 1 diabetes listed by TCRdb under 2018. Background on the whole study: No differences in mean age, gender distribution, total cell number or subset yield were found between patients and healthy donors. In the study, TCRB repertoires of sorted circulating CD4+ T cell subsets from recently diagnosed type 1 diabetes patients were compared with those of matched healthy donors. Regulatory and stem cell-like memory subsets were obtained from only 8 patients and roughly eight healthy donors, while naive and central memory subsets were obtained from all 30 or so donors. Across all samples, around 100 million sorted cells were examined, and cell number per subset correlated strongly with RNA yield.

Study-level results and caveats: Naive, central memory and regulatory TCRB repertoires appeared to be more alike among patients than among healthy donors. Because cDNA was sequenced instead of genomic DNA, highly expressing activated cells could be over-represented, though the groups showed no difference in activation or CD3 levels. Fewer insertions and more nucleotide deletions at VDJ recombination sites were observed in patients with type 1 diabetes, implying thymic rearrangement abnormalities. Because small numbers of individuals were included in the HLA sub-analyses, any influence of HLA type on TCRB rearrangement was left unresolved. Shorter templates might have been favored by PCR, but patient and control samples were amplified and corrected together, so both groups would have been affected equally by any skew. Type 1 diabetes patients showed a moderate but significant shortening of TCRB CDR3 length in all four CD4+ subsets.

The entire isolated RNA was reverse transcribed using the High Capacity cDNA Reverse Transcription Kit, and thus expressed TCRB transcripts were sequenced. Deep immunoSEQ sequencing was applied to naive, central memory and regulatory T cell samples, giving an average of roughly 3.5 million total reads per sample. Sorted cells were lysed in RLT buffer, and RNA was extracted using DNase-treated RNeasy Micro or Mini kits according to cell number. To prevent cross-contamination, every cell subset was processed on its own, while patient and healthy donor samples were processed together. The immunoSEQ multiplex PCR was used to amplify TCRB sequences from cDNA, yielding 87-bp fragments that span the CDR3 region. Amplicons were sequenced on the Illumina HiSeq platform. Under the source paper's analysis protocol: Synthetic template baselines were used to correct PCR bias computationally, reads within Hamming distance 2 were collapsed together, and singletons that could not be merged were discarded. Reads were aligned against IMGT to assign V, D and J genes, CDR3 length and insertions or deletions at six rearrangement sites. Within each subset, clonotype counts were normalized to sorted cell number, after which true diversity and Gini coefficients were computed with the tcR R package. The overlap coefficient, calculated on TCRB nucleotide sequences, was used to measure repertoire sharing. This is the immuneACCESS table as TCRdb keeps it, with only in-frame sequences that have V and J called. A part of the clones is gone; compared with another copy, unresolved V genes explain less than half, and the rest is unexplained. The V and J calls and clone size come from that table; D and trimming were worked out from the DNA. This sample has around 300,000 clones in its table, and 13% to 15% of those were observed once. The top ten clones comprise approximately 6.7% of the sample.

V loses 7 bases, J loses 6 bases, and the germline ends lie 7 bases apart. The germline V gene encodes CDR1 MDHEN and CDR2 SYDVKM. From cysteine to phenylalanine, the CDR3 is 11 amino acids long. Of all the DNA, just the CDR3 is kept, 33 bases in frame from base 1. From each donor, a single peripheral blood sample of approximately 110 mL on average was drawn into heparinised tubes. A BD FACSAria II and a panel including CD45RO, CCR7, CD25, CD127, CD95 and CD27 were used to sort naive, central memory, regulatory and stem cell-like memory CD4+ T cells. All sorted populations exceeded 95% purity. Right away, PBMCs were isolated by Lymphoprep density gradient centrifugation and were stained directly, with no culture step. So that batch effects would be minimized, each experiment stained and sorted samples in pairs, pairing one healthy donor with one patient.

This sequence was found in a man aged 30 to 45 in good health. Sequences were obtained from central memory CD4+ T cells from blood. This sequence uses TRBV28 and TRBJ2-1, with the D gene too uncertain to name. The CDR3: CASTMSNEQFF. The sequenced DNA is TGTGCCAGCACGATGTCCAATGAGCAGTTCTTC.